The 20 T cell receptor beta chains presented below share a single source sample, sequenced in a study of neurological immune-mediated disorders. TCRdb used MiXCR to reprocess the 5' RACE reads, holding one entry per CDR3 protein. The sample has around 64,000 distinct CDR3 sequences, roughly 13% seen once; the top ten hold roughly 10%. The sample consisted of PBMCs. The origin of the receptors is a woman in her sixties or seventies with HTLV-1-associated myelopathy (HAM/TSP).

In its sample, this clonotype was seen many times. V is TRBV5-6 and J is TRBJ2-1, with 10 bases that match TRBD2. J gave up 8 bases and V 4 bases, and 9 bases lay outside the gene matches. In germline, CDR1 is SGHDT, CDR2 YYEEEE. The CDR3 totals 15 residues. The CDR3 DNA follows: TGTGCCAGCAGCCGAAGCGGGAGGGCCGGGTATGAGCAGTTCTTC. It yields the protein CASSRSGRAGYEQFF.

The sample holds many counts of this clonotype. This chain joins TRBV3-1 and TRBJ2-2, with D uncertain. Germline CDR1 is LGHDT and CDR2 is YNNKEL (reference sequence). With 4 bases removed from V and 6 bases from J, the gap between germline ends came to 6 bases. CDR3 length equals 12 residues. CDR3 coding DNA: TGTGCCAGCAGCCTGGGTTCCGGGGAGCTGTTTTTT. This sequence encodes CASSLGSGELFF.

The sample holds many counts of this clonotype. The rearrangement joins TRBV20-1 to TRBJ2-6, with 13 bases that match TRBD2. Germline V lookup: CDR1 DFQATT, CDR2 SNEGSKA (reference sequence). This CDR3 has 21 amino acids. J was trimmed by 3 bases and V by 3 bases; bases with no gene match: 17. The CDR3: CSARRVRNGLAGVYGANVLTF. The DNA for the CDR3 is TGCAGTGCTAGGAGAGTCAGGAACGGACTAGCGGGAGTATATGGGGCCAACGTCCTGACTTTC.

This clonotype has ten or more counts. The genes are TRBV4-1 and TRBJ2-1; 11 positions agree with TRBD1. Germline lookup yields CDR1 MGHRA and CDR2 YSYEKL. The CDR3 is 18 residues long. J lost 7 bases, V lost 1 base, and 12 bases had no gene match. In DNA, the CDR3 is TGCGCCAGCAGCCAAGGACAGATCGGGACAGGGGGTCGAAATGAGCAGTTCTTC. Translating it yields CASSQGQIGTGGRNEQFF.

Concerning this clonotype itself: A much larger clonotype is one base distant, so this may be a read error. The chain uses TRBV7-9 and TRBJ1-2, with 11 bases lining up with TRBD1. CDR3 length: 14 residues. V shed 5 bases and J 6 bases; nucleotides not matched to a gene: 5. Germline V gene sequence: CDR1 SEHNR, CDR2 FQNEAQ (reference sequence). In DNA, the CDR3 is TGTGCCAGCAGCCGGGGACAGGGGGGCAATGGCTACACCTTC. Residues: CASSRGQGGNGYTF.

Notes on this clonotype: Germline and junction disagree at one end, which may indicate a read error. The V gene is TRBV5-1, the J gene TRBJ2-6, with D unresolved. The germline gives CDR1 SGHRS, CDR2 YFSETQ. This CDR3 is 15 amino acids long. The DNA of the CDR3 is TGCTCCAGTAGCTTGGGTAGCTCTGGGGCCAACGTCCTGACTTTC. Amino acid sequence: CSSSLGSSGANVLTF.

For this clonotype: At one end, the junction sequence differs from germline, possibly due to a read error. This rearrangement joins TRBV28 to TRBJ2-1; 8 nucleotides line up with TRBD2. Germline loops: CDR1 MDHEN, CDR2 SYDVKM. CDR3 length: 14 amino acids. The CDR3 region is CANSLAGTMNEKFF. The CDR3 DNA reads as TGTGCCAACAGCTTAGCGGGGACGATGAATGAGAAGTTCTTC.

This clonotype has just a few counts. The chain carries TRBV6-5 and TRBJ2-1; 9 bases match TRBD2. This CDR3 region has 18 residues. The germline V gene has CDR1 MNHEY and CDR2 SVGAGI. V lost 2 bases and J lost 6; bases outside the gene matches: 14. CDR3 DNA: TGTGCCAGCAGTTACAGGGGCGGGAGGGTGGGGGCGTCCAATGAGCAGTTCTTC. Translation: CASSYRGGRVGASNEQFF.

In its sample, this clonotype was seen many times. This sequence joins TRBV5-6 and TRBJ2-1; D not certain. The germline V and J ends were trimmed by 1 base and 9 bases, with 5 bases remaining between them. CDR3 length: 11 amino acids. CDR1 is SGHDT, CDR2 YYEEEE, per germline. Written as DNA, the CDR3 is TGTGCCAGCAGCTTGCAGCGTGAGCAGTTCTTC. Translating gives CASSLQREQFF.

At least ten counts were recorded for this clonotype. The J gene is TRBJ2-5, the V gene TRBV5-1; 14 nucleotides align to TRBD2. The germline V gene encodes CDR1 SGHRS and CDR2 YFSETQ. The CDR3 is 18 amino acids. V lost 6 bases and J lost 5; bases outside the gene matches: 15. This chain's CDR3 is CASTTGTSGRGSRETQYF. The CDR3 DNA follows: TGCGCCAGCACCACCGGGACTAGCGGGAGAGGCTCGAGGGAGACCCAGTACTTC.

The V gene is TRBV5-1, the J gene TRBJ1-1; D ambiguous. The CDR3 spans 14 residues. Between the trimmed V and J ends, which lost 0 bases and 2 bases, there was a span of 8 bases. Germline CDR1 and CDR2: SGHRS and YFSETQ. CDR3 amino acids: CASSLGLGNTEAFF. DNA of the CDR3: TGCGCCAGCAGCTTGGGGCTTGGAAACACTGAAGCTTTCTTT.

This clonotype has ten or more counts. The J gene is TRBJ1-5, the V gene TRBV5-1; D unresolved. The CDR3 contains 12 residues. Per the germline V gene, CDR1 is SGHRS and CDR2 is YFSETQ. Trimming stripped 1 base from V and 1 base from J, with 0 bases between. For the CDR3, the DNA is TGCGCCAGCAGCTTGAGCAATCAGCCCCAGCATTTT. Its protein product is CASSLSNQPQHF. The whole variable domain, remainder taken from reference TRBV5-1 and TRBJ1-5, is KAGVTQTPRYLIKTRGQQVTLSCSPISGHRSVSWYQQTPGQGLQFLFEYFSETQRNKGNFPGRFSGRQFSNSRSEMNVSTLELGDSALYLCASSLSNQPQHFGDGTRLSIL.

This clonotype occurred many times. The genes are TRBV28 and TRBJ1-5; D gene unclear. The V and J ends lost 3 bases and 0 bases respectively, with 12 bases between them. Germline V gene data show CDR1 as MDHEN and CDR2 as SYDVKM. CDR3 length equals 16 residues. DNA for the CDR3: TGTGCCAGCAGTTTCGTTATGGGTTATAGCAATCAGCCCCAGCATTTT. Residues: CASSFVMGYSNQPQHF.

This clonotype showed up many times. The chain carries TRBV12-3 or TRBV12-4 and TRBJ2-3; D uncertain. The V and J ends lost 6 bases and 0 bases respectively, with 4 bases between them. The CDR3 is made up of 12 amino acids. CDR3 DNA sequence: TGTGCCAGCAGAGCTAGCACAGATACGCAGTATTTT. As protein: CASRASTDTQYF.

The sample holds many counts of this clonotype. V usage is TRBV5-5 and J usage is TRBJ2-7, with D unresolved. The CDR3 is made up of 13 amino acids. Germline CDR1 is SGHKS and CDR2 is YYEKEE (reference sequence). Trimming shortened V by 2 bases and J by 2 bases, and 8 bases separated the two germline ends. The CDR3 sequence: CASSFDGTYEQYF. CDR3 in DNA: TGTGCCAGCAGCTTTGACGGTACCTACGAGCAGTACTTC.

This clonotype was picked up many times. V and J are TRBV6-5 and TRBJ1-2; the D is unclear. The CDR3 is 13 amino acids. Per the germline V gene, CDR1 is MNHEY and CDR2 is SVGAGI. V lost 5 bases to trimming and J lost 7 bases, with 14 bases between them. The CDR3 region is CASSPDGYSGYTF. CDR3 in DNA: TGTGCCAGCAGTCCGGACGGTTATAGTGGCTACACCTTC.

The V gene is TRBV6-1, the J gene TRBJ2-7; TRBD2 aligns across 8 bases. CDR3 length: 14 residues. J was trimmed by 3 bases and V by 1 base; bases with no gene match: 2. The germline V gene encodes CDR1 MNHNS and CDR2 SASEGT. CDR3 region: CASSEDGRDYEQYF. The CDR3 coding sequence is TGTGCCAGCAGTGAAGACGGGAGGGACTACGAGCAGTACTTC.

This clonotype has at least ten counts. The rearrangement uses TRBV20-1 and TRBJ2-1; D is unclear. This CDR3 contains 14 residues. Germline CDR1 and CDR2: DFQATT and SNEGSKA (reference sequence). The V end was cut by 2 bases, the J end by 8 bases, with 16 bases between. As DNA, the CDR3 is TGCAGTGCTAGATCGGCGGCAGGTCGCGATGAGCAGTTCTTC. Encoded protein: CSARSAAGRDEQFF.

This clonotype was counted many times. The chain couples TRBV7-9 to TRBJ2-7; 8 bases are a match to TRBD1. Germline-derived CDR1 and CDR2 are SEHNR and FQNEAQ (reference sequence). The length of the CDR3 is 16 residues. Germline trimming cut 4 bases from V and 3 bases from J; bases unmatched to any gene: 11. CDR3 loop: CASSSKPGQEDYEQYF. The CDR3 coding sequence is TGTGCCAGCAGCTCAAAACCGGGACAGGAGGACTACGAGCAGTACTTC.

This clonotype has at least ten counts. The chain couples TRBV4-1 to TRBJ1-5; 7 bases match TRBD1. The germline V gene encodes CDR1 MGHRA and CDR2 YSYEKL. V dropped 3 bases and J dropped 2; count of bases not matched to a gene: 7. This CDR3 comprises 16 residues. The DNA of the CDR3 is TGCGCCAGCAGCCAGCCGGGACAGCTACGCAATCAGCCCCAGCATTTT. This sequence encodes CASSQPGQLRNQPQHF.